This entry describes one T cell receptor (beta chain). Its antigen is unknown. No quality values exist for individual bases; no much larger clone is one base distant. The sample is drawn from a study of response to subunit inactivated influenza vaccine (dated by TCRdb to the late 2010s). Some background on the complete study: Deep quantitative T cell receptor repertoire profiling was used in the study to track responses to a trivalent subunit inactivated influenza vaccine. The full study reports these points: The authors proposed that each seasonal influenza vaccination may bring in only a limited number of new T cells.

Libraries came from RT-PCR. Sequencing was carried out with an Illumina HiSeq 2500. TCRdb reprocessing: public reads trimmed at Q25 with fastp, clones called with MiXCR, in-frame beta chains kept. Every distinct CDR3 protein forms one entry, paired with its most common genes and DNA. Present in this sample are approximately 520,000 distinct CDR3 sequences, approximately 16% of which were seen just once. Clones ranked in the top ten supply 3% to 3.5% of the sample. Here the sequenced sample was CD4+ T cells sorted from PBMCs, taken around 25 months after vaccination. This clonotype was sampled from a man aged 45 to 75 who received an inactivated influenza vaccine. Donor details come from another sample of the same person, matched by shared clones.

The CDR3 region: CASSVIGVQYNEQFF. The DNA is TGTGCCAGCAGTGTAATCGGTGTCCAGTACAATGAGCAGTTCTTC. The sequence links TRBV12-3 or TRBV12-4 to TRBJ2-1, with the identity of the D gene unclear. The CDR3 numbers 15 residues from cysteine through phenylalanine. CDR3 DNA is the only sequence kept; it has 45 bases, read in frame from the first base. Trimming removed 5 bases from V and 4 bases from J, leaving 15 bases between the germline ends.